This T cell receptor (beta chain) stems from a study of blood T cell repertoires in COVID-19. Across the whole study: Both acute and convalescent COVID-19 samples were obtained from the United States, Italy and Spain.

Trimming took off 5 bases at V and 2 bases at J, with 5 bases between the two ends. CDR1 is SEHNR and CDR2 is FQNEAQ in the germline V gene (reference sequence). The CDR3 contains 12 residues. Libraries were prepared by immunoSEQ multiplex PCR; TCRdb keeps only in-frame clonotypes and omits some of them. The sample carries 400,000 to 500,000 clones, more than 75% recorded once. Resolution of symptoms, clearance, or two negative PCRs was present in recovered Cohort 3 donors. The chain carries TRBV7-9 and TRBJ2-3; D is uncertain. This receptor was taken from a woman in her thirties or forties who had recovered from COVID-19. The sequenced sample consisted of PBMCs or T cells enriched from blood (not recorded which). The CDR3 protein is CASSLYTDTQYF. CDR3 bases: TGTGCCAGCAGCCTCTACACAGATACGCAGTATTTT.